Each of the 32 T cell receptor beta chains below was sequenced from the same sample in a study of regulatory T cells in long-lasting Graves disease. Time point reported: persistent/refractory GD, antithyroid drugs over 5 years with positive TRAb. PBMCs provided the RNA from which the TCR library was made. Assembly of TCR beta libraries relied on iRepertoire HTBI primers together with Arm-PCR of CDR3 regions. A single record per CDR3 protein comes from TCRdb applying MiXCR to the multiplex PCR reads. The sample lists fewer than 400,000 distinct CDR3 sequences, roughly 20% occurring once. The sequenced sample was peripheral blood mononuclear cells (PBMCs), obtained when the disease was refractory, from a patient treated with antithyroid drugs. The receptor set was obtained from a female donor with Graves disease.

This clonotype appeared a few times. This chain links TRBV12-3 or TRBV12-4 with TRBJ2-7, with D tentatively TRBD1 (5 bases). CDR3 length: 15 residues. The V gene lost 3 bases and the J gene lost 2 bases, with 14 bases spanning the gap. The CDR3 loop reads CASSFRTLRTYEQYF. The CDR3 bases are TGTGCCAGCAGTTTCCGGACACTTCGCACCTACGAGCAGTACTTC.

The table lists this clonotype with many counts. V usage is TRBV18 and J usage is TRBJ1-2; 8 bases are a match to TRBD1. Losses at the gene ends were 5 bases for V and 7 bases for J; bases not matched to a gene: 12. The CDR3 length is 15 residues. The germline V gene has CDR1 KGHSH and CDR2 LQKENI. The CDR3 sequence is CASSYGQGFLPGYTF. DNA for the CDR3: TGTGCCAGCTCATACGGACAGGGCTTTCTTCCTGGCTACACCTTC.

The rearrangement links TRBV6-1 to TRBJ2-2; D may correspond to TRBD1 or TRBD2 (5 bases each). Germline V gene sequence: CDR1 MNHNS, CDR2 SASEGT. V shed 4 bases and J shed 4 bases, with 13 bases lying between them. The CDR3 spans 15 residues. The CDR3: CASSGPGRGTGELFF. DNA for the CDR3: TGTGCCAGCAGTGGCCCGGGACGGGGCACCGGGGAGCTGTTTTTT.

Ten or more counts support this clonotype. The rearrangement joins TRBV28 to TRBJ1-6, with 8 bases that match TRBD1. CDR3 length: 14 amino acids. The V gene end was trimmed by 6 bases and the J gene end by 8 bases; junction bases not matched to a gene: 6. Germline CDR1 MDHEN, CDR2 SYDVKM. The CDR3 nucleotides read TGTGCCAGCAGGGAACAGGGGGTACATTCACCCCTCCACTTT. It is translated as CASREQGVHSPLHF.

The J gene is TRBJ2-7, the V gene TRBV7-9, with 10 bases lining up with TRBD2. The germline gives CDR1 SEHNR, CDR2 FQNEAQ (reference sequence). This CDR3 has 17 amino acids. J gave up 5 bases and V 0 bases, and 10 bases lay outside the gene matches. CDR3 nucleotides: TGTGCCAGCAGCTTAGCGGATCAGCTAGCGGGAGTCGACGAGCAGTACTTC. Translation: CASSLADQLAGVDEQYF.

This clonotype has a handful of counts. A junction boundary mismatches the germline segment, possibly from a read error. The chain employs TRBV6-1 and TRBJ1-1; D unclear. Germline values: CDR1 MNHNS, CDR2 SASEGT. This CDR3 comprises 15 residues. The CDR3 nucleotides read TGTGCCAGCACTGAAACGAGACGGTTGAACACTGAAGCTTTCTTT. Residues: CASTETRRLNTEAFF.

The V call is TRBV19, the J call TRBJ2-7; 8 bases fit TRBD2. The junction had 0 bases not matched to a gene; V was cut back by 1 base and J by 1 base. Germline-derived CDR1 and CDR2 are LNHDA and SQIVND (reference sequence). CDR3 size: 14 residues. The CDR3 loop is CASSIVAGSYEQYF. Here the CDR3 DNA reads TGTGCCAGTAGTATAGTAGCGGGATCCTACGAGCAGTACTTC.

This clonotype was seen a few times. The rearrangement joins TRBV7-9 to TRBJ2-5; D might be TRBD1 (6 bases). The germline V gene encodes CDR1 SEHNR and CDR2 FQNEAQ (reference sequence). Trimming shortened V by 2 bases and J by 5 bases, and 18 bases separated the two germline ends. This CDR3 region has 16 residues. The CDR3 nucleotides are TGTGCCAGCAGCTTACGGACAGATGCTGAGGGGGAGACCCAGTACTTC. Translated, it gives CASSLRTDAEGETQYF.

The V and J genes are TRBV6-1 and TRBJ2-2; 10 nucleotides agree with TRBD2. Per the germline V gene, CDR1 is MNHNS and CDR2 is SASEGT. This CDR3 region has 15 residues. V trimming: 9 bases; J trimming: 7 bases; junction bases outside the gene matches: 11. This CDR3 is CASKGLAGVIGELFF. The DNA of the CDR3 is TGTGCCAGTAAAGGGCTAGCGGGAGTGATCGGGGAGCTGTTTTTT.

This clonotype has a handful of counts. The genes are TRBV6-1 and TRBJ1-4, with unresolved D. Trimming left V 7 bases short and J 5 bases short, with 14 bases between. The CDR3 is 14 residues long. Germline V CDR1 and CDR2: MNHNS, SASEGT. The CDR3 DNA is TGTGCCAGCACCCTGGAGGGTGGAAATGAAAAACTGTTTTTT. Its protein product is CASTLEGGNEKLFF.

CDR3: CASSYGQYYEQYF. The CDR3 DNA reads TGTGCCAGCAGTTACGGGCAGTACTACGAGCAGTACTTC. The genes are TRBV6-5 and TRBJ2-7, with D uncertain. CDR1 is MNHEY, CDR2 SVGAGI, per germline. CDR3 length: 13 residues. Trimming removed 2 bases from V and 3 bases from J, with 8 bases in between.

This clonotype was observed a few times. The genes are TRBV6-4 and TRBJ2-4; 10 nucleotides agree with TRBD2. This CDR3 spans 15 amino acids. Losses at the gene ends were 2 bases for V and 3 bases for J; bases not matched to a gene: 1. Germline V gene sequence: CDR1 MRHNA, CDR2 SNTAGT. The CDR3 spells CASSDIAGGKNIQYF. In DNA, the CDR3 is TGTGCCAGCAGTGACATAGCGGGGGGCAAAAACATTCAGTACTTC.

There are many counts of this clonotype. This chain joins TRBV11-2 and TRBJ2-4; the match to TRBD1 covers 8 bases. Losses at the gene ends were 3 bases for V and 2 bases for J; bases not matched to a gene: 3. From germline, CDR1 is SGHAT and CDR2 FQNNGV. The CDR3 spans 15 residues. The CDR3 protein is CASSFRQGSKNIQYF. The CDR3 nucleotides are TGTGCCAGCAGCTTCAGACAGGGGTCCAAAAACATTCAGTACTTC.

Many counts were recorded for this clonotype. The chain combines TRBV28 with TRBJ2-7, with 10 nucleotides matching TRBD1. V lost 2 bases, J lost 5 bases, and 9 bases stayed unmatched. CDR3 length equals 16 residues. From germline, CDR1 is MDHEN and CDR2 SYDVKM. The CDR3 loop is CASSLNRDRGINEQYF. The CDR3, as DNA: TGTGCCAGCAGTTTAAACCGGGACAGGGGAATTAACGAGCAGTACTTC.

The V call is TRBV30, the J call TRBJ2-2, with D possibly being TRBD1 or TRBD2 (5 bases each). Germline V gene data show CDR1 as GTSNPN and CDR2 as SVGIG (reference sequence). The CDR3 spans 13 residues. The V and J ends lost 8 bases and 7 bases respectively, with 17 bases between them. The CDR3 region is CAGTQMGVGELFF. CDR3 DNA sequence: TGTGCCGGGACGCAAATGGGGGTCGGGGAGCTGTTTTTT.

This clonotype was seen ten or more times. The DNA for the CDR3 is TGTGCCAGCGGTAGACCCCTTGGGACAGGGTCTGGATCCTATGGCTACACCTTC. Translated, it gives CASGRPLGTGSGSYGYTF. V is TRBV27 and J is TRBJ1-2; 9 bases agree with TRBD1. Germline assignment: CDR1 MNHEY and CDR2 SMNVEV (reference sequence). The CDR3 extends over 18 amino acids. Trimming removed 8 bases from V and 4 bases from J; junction bases left unmatched: 20.

The table lists this clonotype with many counts. V gene TRBV30 combines with J gene TRBJ2-5, with no clear D. The V end was cut by 4 bases, the J end by 5 bases, with 8 bases between. The CDR3 extends over 11 amino acids. Germline values: CDR1 GTSNPN, CDR2 SVGIG (reference sequence). CDR3 DNA: TGTGCCTGGAAAGTTGGCGAGACCCAGTACTTC. Translated: CAWKVGETQYF.

Turning to this clonotype: Just one base apart from a much larger clone, this may be a read error. This chain links TRBV19 with TRBJ2-7; 7 bases line up with TRBD1. Germline assignment: CDR1 LNHDA and CDR2 SQIVND (reference sequence). The CDR3 consists of 15 residues. This CDR3 is CACSSDRVIPYEQYF. In DNA form, the CDR3 reads TGTGCCTGTAGCTCCGACAGGGTAATCCCCTACGAGCAGTACTTC.

This clonotype was observed at least ten times. CDR3 residues: CASSLGGTGLKEQYF. The CDR3 nucleotides read TGTGCCAGCAGCTTGGGAGGGACAGGTCTTAAGGAGCAGTACTTC. The J gene is TRBJ2-7, the V gene TRBV7-8, with D possibly TRBD1 on 8 matching bases. The CDR3 runs to 15 residues. CDR1 SGHVS and CDR2 FQNEAQ come from the germline V gene. V shed 3 bases and J shed 7 bases, with 19 bases lying between them.

V and J are TRBV24-1 and TRBJ2-7; 12 bases map to TRBD2. CDR1 is KGHDR and CDR2 is SFDVKD in the germline V gene. The CDR3 extends over 16 amino acids. The V gene end was trimmed by 4 bases and the J gene end by 6 bases; junction bases not matched to a gene: 9. This chain's CDR3 is CATSDPSGRAPGEQYF. The CDR3 DNA reads as TGTGCCACCAGTGACCCTAGCGGGAGGGCCCCGGGCGAGCAGTACTTC.

The V call is TRBV20-1, the J call TRBJ2-7; unclear D gene. With 6 bases removed from V and 3 bases from J, the gap between germline ends came to 12 bases. Germline-derived CDR1 and CDR2 are DFQATT and SNEGSKA (reference sequence). The CDR3 has 12 amino acids. CDR3 residues: CSARRLDYEQYF. As DNA, the CDR3 is TGCAGTGCCAGACGGCTAGACTACGAGCAGTACTTC.

This clonotype was detected only a few times. V usage is TRBV29-1 and J usage is TRBJ2-3; 8 bases match TRBD1. Germline loops: CDR1 SQVTM, CDR2 ANQGSEA. J lost 4 bases, V lost 6 bases, and 6 bases had no gene match. The CDR3 runs to 13 residues. In nucleotides, the CDR3 is TGCAGCGTATCCCAGGGGGCCGCAGATACGCAGTATTTT. Translation gives CSVSQGAADTQYF.

This clonotype occurred many times. The chain carries TRBV28 and TRBJ1-5; D is possibly TRBD1 (6 bases). Per germline, CDR1 MDHEN and CDR2 SYDVKM. V lost 5 bases to trimming and J lost 6 bases, with 11 bases between them. CDR3 size: 13 residues. DNA for the CDR3: TGTGCCAGCAGTGCCCGAGGGGGTCAGCCCCAGCATTTT. Translating gives CASSARGGQPQHF.

This chain connects TRBV11-2 to TRBJ1-6; 7 bases line up with TRBD1. Germline CDR1 SGHAT, CDR2 FQNNGV. V trimming: 1 base; J trimming: 4 bases; junction bases outside the gene matches: 10. The CDR3 consists of 18 residues. CDR3 region: CASSLALPGQNYNSPLHF. The CDR3 bases are TGTGCCAGCAGCTTAGCCCTGCCGGGACAGAATTATAATTCACCCCTCCACTTT.

The chain employs TRBV29-1 and TRBJ2-5; 14 bases map to TRBD2. Germline V gene data show CDR1 as SQVTM and CDR2 as ANQGSEA. V trimming: 5 bases; J trimming: 4 bases; junction bases outside the gene matches: 12. This CDR3 region has 17 residues. CDR3 sequence: CSVFALTSGRASETQYF. The CDR3 DNA sequence: TGCAGCGTTTTTGCCCTGACTAGCGGGAGGGCCTCAGAGACCCAGTACTTC. The variable domain in full, with the rest retrieved from reference TRBV29-1 and TRBJ2-5, is SAVISQKPSRDICQRGTSLTIQCQVDSQVTMMFWYRQQPGQSLTLIATANQGSEATYESGFVIDKFPISRPNLTFSTLTVSNMSPEDSSIYLCSVFALTSGRASETQYFGPGTRLLVL.

At least ten counts were recorded for this clonotype. The chain couples TRBV6-5 to TRBJ2-7; weak D call: TRBD1 (6 bases). The CDR3 sequence is 16 residues long. Germline V gene sequence: CDR1 MNHEY, CDR2 SVGAGI. Trimming removed 0 bases at V and 0 bases at J, with 12 bases between. CDR3 in DNA: TGTGCCAGCAGTTACTCGAGGGGGTCGCTCTCCTACGAGCAGTACTTC. This gives the protein CASSYSRGSLSYEQYF.

This clonotype was detected ten times or more. The rearrangement joins TRBV20-1 to TRBJ1-2; D is unclear. The CDR3 runs to 12 residues. Trimming cost V 2 bases and J 4 bases, with 8 bases left between them. Germline V gene lookup returns CDR1 DFQATT and CDR2 SNEGSKA (reference sequence). The CDR3 loop is CSARHGFYGYTF. In nucleotides, the CDR3 is TGCAGTGCTAGACATGGATTCTATGGCTACACCTTC.

This clonotype was observed many times. The chain uses TRBV18 and TRBJ2-5; no reliable D call. The germline V and J ends were trimmed by 0 bases and 5 bases, with 7 bases remaining between them. Germline V gene data show CDR1 as KGHSH and CDR2 as LQKENI. The CDR3 length is 13 residues. The CDR3 bases are TGTGCCAGCTCACCACCGTCCCGGGAGACCCAGTACTTC. This encodes CASSPPSRETQYF.

This clonotype was observed at least ten times. CDR3 residues: CSVDGGERYEQYF. The CDR3 DNA reads TGCAGCGTTGACGGCGGGGAGAGATACGAGCAGTACTTC. V is TRBV29-1 and J is TRBJ2-7; D is perhaps TRBD2 (6 bases). The germline CDR1 and CDR2 sequences are SQVTM and ANQGSEA. The CDR3 runs to 13 residues. V was cut by 3 bases and J by 4 bases, with 13 bases left in between.

At least ten counts were recorded for this clonotype. The chain couples TRBV6-2 or TRBV6-3 to TRBJ2-7; perhaps TRBD1 as D (6 bases). The CDR3 is 16 residues long. The germline CDR1 and CDR2 sequences are MNHEY and SVGEGT. Trimming took off 0 bases at V and 2 bases at J, with 14 bases between the two ends. CDR3 bases: TGTGCCAGCAGTTACTCGTTGTCAACAGGGACCTACGAGCAGTACTTC. Translated: CASSYSLSTGTYEQYF.

This clonotype has more than one count but fewer than ten. The V and J genes are TRBV5-1 and TRBJ2-7; 7 bases are shared with TRBD2. V lost 2 bases and J lost 2; bases outside the gene matches: 4. Germline CDR1 and CDR2: SGHRS and YFSETQ. The CDR3 loop spans 14 amino acids. CDR3: CASSFESGTYEQYF. The CDR3 DNA follows: TGCGCCAGCAGCTTTGAAAGCGGGACCTACGAGCAGTACTTC.

Only a few counts were recorded for this clonotype. Here the CDR3 DNA reads TGTGCCAGCAGCTTAGCCGGGACTAGCGGGGGACAATCTCAGTACTTC. The encoded protein is CASSLAGTSGGQSQYF. The chain is built from TRBV7-8 and TRBJ2-4; 14 bases line up with TRBD2. Trimming took 0 bases from V and 12 from J; bases not matched to a gene: 7. CDR1 is SGHVS, CDR2 FQNEAQ, per germline. This CDR3 comprises 16 residues. The whole variable domain, remainder taken from reference TRBV7-8 and TRBJ2-4, is GAGVSQSPRYKVAKRGQDVALRCDPISGHVSLFWYQQALGQGPEFLTYFQNEAQLDKSGLPSDRFFAERPEGSVSTLKIQRTQQEDSAVYLCASSLAGTSGGQSQYFGAGTRLSVL.